The T cell receptor beta chain under discussion was sequenced for a study of T cells after yellow fever vaccination. Study context: Each low-cell-number fraction was prepared by means of SMART-Seq v4 Ultra Low Input.

Overall study results and limits: There was a small share of clonotypes that showed up in both the CD4 and CD8 compartments. Post-booster samples contained most primary-vaccination clones (approximately 96% CD4, about 85% CD8). Peaking faster, on day 5 versus 15, the secondary response was nonetheless weaker.

TCRdb ran MiXCR on the 5' RACE reads and lists one entry per CDR3 protein. Of roughly 500,000 distinct CDR3 sequences listed, roughly a fifth are singletons. The sample holds a few counts of this clonotype. Its specificity is not known. This CDR3 comprises 14 residues. The V gene's germline CDR1 is SGHRS and CDR2 YFSETQ. V lost 4 bases and J lost 2, with 12 bases in between. The TCR comes from a young man who received the YFV17D yellow fever vaccine. The input for sequencing was PBMCs, taken 15 days after the yellow fever booster vaccination. The rearrangement links TRBV5-1 to TRBJ2-5, with a tentative D call TRBD1 (6 bases). CDR3 DNA sequence: TGCGCCAGCAGCCAGGACAGCAAACAAGAGACCCAGTACTTC. Translating gives CASSQDSKQETQYF.